The 25 T cell receptor beta chains listed next were all sequenced from one sample in a study of shared clonotypes between healthy human individuals. Method: immunoSEQ multiplex PCR; TCRdb's copy keeps in-frame clones and lacks some. This sample has some 1,900,000 clones, with approximately 94% found just once. Selected positively for CCR7 and CD45RO-negative, naive CD8 cells excluded terminally differentiated effector memory CD45RA+ cells. Sequencing was done on a sample of naive CD8+ T cells sorted from blood. The receptors here all came from a man between 18 and 29 years old in good health.

The CDR3 is CASSPVVGSNTGELFF. DNA of the CDR3: TGTGCCAGCAGCCCGGTGGTAGGGTCCAACACCGGGGAGCTGTTTTTT. The chain couples TRBV5-5 to TRBJ2-2; D unclear. CDR1 SGHKS and CDR2 YYEKEE come from the germline V gene (reference sequence). The CDR3 sequence is 16 residues long. Trimming shortened V by 4 bases and J by 2 bases, and 15 bases separated the two germline ends.

The J gene is TRBJ2-5, the V gene TRBV12-5, with 7 bases aligning to TRBD1. The germline CDR1 and CDR2 sequences are LGHNT and FRNRAP. The V gene end was trimmed by 5 bases and the J gene end by 5 bases; junction bases not matched to a gene: 8. The CDR3 spans 14 residues. Written as DNA, the CDR3 is TGTGCTAGTGGTGGAGAAACAGGGGACGAGACCCAGTACTTC. It is translated as CASGGETGDETQYF.

This clone showed up just once. The same CDR3 can be traced to other DNA sequences in this sample. The rearrangement joins TRBV2 to TRBJ1-1; D remains ambiguous. The V and J ends lost 5 bases and 8 bases respectively, with 3 bases between them. CDR3 length equals 9 residues. Germline CDR1 and CDR2: SNHLY and FYNNEI. CDR3 bases: TGTGCCAGCAGTTCGGAAGCTTTCTTT. Its translation is CASSSEAFF. The entire variable domain, with the rest obtained from reference TRBV2 and TRBJ1-1, is as follows: EPEVTQTPSHQVTQMGQEVILRCVPISNHLYFYWYRQILGQKVEFLVSFYNNEISEKSEIFDDQFSVERPDGSNFTLKIRSTKLEDSAMYFCASSSEAFFGQGTRLTVV.

The chain joins TRBV18 to TRBJ1-1; D is perhaps TRBD1 (5 bases). The CDR3 consists of 14 residues. The V gene's germline CDR1 is KGHSH and CDR2 LQKENI. The ends were cut back, 3 bases at V and 1 base at J, with 9 bases in the middle. CDR3 in amino acids: CASSPWDENTEAFF. As DNA, the CDR3 is TGTGCCAGCTCACCGTGGGACGAGAACACTGAAGCTTTCTTT.

Note on this clone: This sample includes further DNA sequences coding for the same CDR3. The rearrangement links TRBV27 to TRBJ2-7; no definite D call. V was pared by 3 bases and J by 2 bases, with 8 bases between. CDR1 is MNHEY and CDR2 is SMNVEV in the germline V gene (reference sequence). There are 13 residues in the CDR3. The CDR3 reads CASSFAQTYEQYF. The CDR3 DNA reads as TGTGCCAGCAGTTTCGCGCAGACCTACGAGCAGTACTTC.

This chain uses TRBV6-5 with TRBJ2-7; a weak D match, TRBD1 (5 bases). Germline V gene lookup returns CDR1 MNHEY and CDR2 SVGAGI. Trimming removed 6 bases at V and 3 bases at J, with 12 bases between. The length of the CDR3 is 13 residues. The CDR3: CASRTTGYYEQYF. The CDR3 bases are TGTGCCAGCAGGACAACAGGTTACTACGAGCAGTACTTC.

This clone showed up just once. The J gene is TRBJ2-3, the V gene TRBV12-2; no check of the table's D call, TRBD2, against the DNA was made. TRBV12-2 is assigned pseudogene status. CDR3 size: 17 residues. CDR3 loop: CASRLFSGRRLTDTQYF. The CDR3 DNA sequence: TGTGCAAGTCGCTTATTCAGCGGAAGACGGCTCACAGATACGCAGTATTTT.

V usage is TRBV10-3 and J usage is TRBJ1-6; perhaps TRBD1 as D (5 bases). This CDR3 is built from 17 residues. Trimming removed 1 base at V and 14 bases at J, with 24 bases between. Germline assignment: CDR1 ENHRY and CDR2 SYGVKD. The CDR3 sequence: CAISEFTMDKEEITLHF. CDR3 nucleotide sequence: TGTGCCATCAGTGAGTTTACAATGGACAAGGAAGAGATCACCCTCCACTTT.

The chain employs TRBV27 and TRBJ1-1; D may be TRBD1 (5 bases). This CDR3 has 16 residues. V was shortened by 2 bases and J by 1 base, with 14 bases between the two germline ends. The germline V gene has CDR1 MNHEY and CDR2 SMNVEV (reference sequence). The CDR3 reads CASSLGGVITNTEAFF. The DNA for the CDR3 is TGTGCCAGCAGTTTAGGGGGGGTCATAACGAACACTGAAGCTTTCTTT.

This chain links TRBV11-1 with TRBJ2-7, with 7 bases identical to TRBD2. The CDR3 extends over 15 amino acids. Germline V gives CDR1 SGHAT, CDR2 FQDESV (reference sequence). V gave up 0 bases and J gave up 0 bases; unmatched junction bases: 2. The CDR3 spells CASSLAGGNSYEQYF. The CDR3 bases are TGTGCCAGCAGCTTAGCGGGAGGGAACTCCTACGAGCAGTACTTC. Variable domain in full (rest from reference TRBV11-1 and TRBJ2-7): EAEVAQSPRYKITEKSQAVAFWCDPISGHATLYWYRQILGQGPELLVQFQDESVVDDSQLPKDRFSAERLKGVDSTLKIQPAELGDSAMYLCASSLAGGNSYEQYFGPGTRLTVT.

As DNA, the CDR3 is TGTGCCAGCAGTTTATATGACAGCTCCTACAATGAGCAGTTCTTC. Translated: CASSLYDSSYNEQFF. This chain links TRBV27 with TRBJ2-1, with TRBD1 as a possible D gene (5 bases). This CDR3 region has 15 residues. Trimming removed 1 base from V and 0 bases from J, with 7 bases in between. Germline V gene lookup returns CDR1 MNHEY and CDR2 SMNVEV (reference sequence).

The rearrangement joins TRBV9 to TRBJ1-3, with D perhaps TRBD1 (5 bases). Germline V gene data show CDR1 as SGDLS and CDR2 as YYNGEE. The CDR3 is 13 amino acids. The V end was cut by 3 bases, the J end by 4 bases, with 8 bases between. CDR3 nucleotide sequence: TGTGCCAGCAGCGACCGGGGGGGAAACACCATATATTTT. Protein product: CASSDRGGNTIYF.

The V call is TRBV4-3, the J call TRBJ2-3; 7 bases match TRBD2. Germline V gives CDR1 LGHNA, CDR2 YSLEER. The CDR3 runs to 17 residues. Germline trimming cut 0 bases from V and 3 bases from J; bases unmatched to any gene: 9. The CDR3 spells CASSQDGGAGVTDTQYF. CDR3 bases: TGCGCCAGCAGCCAAGACGGTGGCGCGGGAGTTACAGATACGCAGTATTTT.

The CDR3 spells CAISTLAGGQPTDTQYF. Written as DNA, the CDR3 is TGTGCCATCAGTACCCTAGCGGGGGGCCAACCCACAGATACGCAGTATTTT. The V call is TRBV10-3, the J call TRBJ2-3, with 11 bases matching TRBD2. Per germline, CDR1 ENHRY and CDR2 SYGVKD. Germline trimming cut 5 bases from V and 2 bases from J; bases unmatched to any gene: 9. This CDR3 spans 17 amino acids.

This sequence joins TRBV4-1 and TRBJ2-7; D might be TRBD1 (6 bases). The CDR3 contains 15 residues. Trimming removed 1 base from V and 2 bases from J, with 12 bases in between. Germline V gene data show CDR1 as MGHRA and CDR2 as YSYEKL. CDR3 amino acids: CASSQGRGNTYEQYF. CDR3 DNA sequence: TGCGCCAGCAGCCAAGGCAGGGGCAATACCTACGAGCAGTACTTC.

V gene TRBV28 combines with J gene TRBJ1-5; D ambiguous. Germline CDR1 is MDHEN and CDR2 is SYDVKM. Trimming stripped 3 bases from V and 2 bases from J, with 11 bases between. This CDR3 has 15 residues. As DNA, the CDR3 is TGTGCCAGCAGTTTTACTTTGGGTGGCAATCAGCCCCAGCATTTT. It translates to CASSFTLGGNQPQHF.

The chain links TRBV30 to TRBJ2-2, with TRBD1 matching over 10 bases. CDR1 is GTSNPN, CDR2 SVGIG, per germline (reference sequence). The CDR3 spans 12 residues. V trimming: 7 bases; J trimming: 6 bases; junction bases outside the gene matches: 2. The CDR3 loop reads CASDRGAGELFF. CDR3 bases: TGTGCCTCGGACAGGGGGGCCGGGGAGCTGTTTTTT.

The chain is built from TRBV30 and TRBJ2-7; possibly TRBD1 or TRBD2 for D (5 bases each). Trimming cost V 7 bases and J 0 bases, with 19 bases left between them. Looked up from germline, CDR1 is GTSNPN and CDR2 is SVGIG (reference sequence). This CDR3 comprises 15 residues. The CDR3, as DNA: TGTGCCTTTCTCACCGGGACGGAGAGCTCCTACGAGCAGTACTTC. It specifies CAFLTGTESSYEQYF.

This chain uses TRBV7-9 with TRBJ1-2; D is unclear. CDR1 and CDR2 from the germline V gene are SEHNR and FQNEAQ (reference sequence). Trimming removed 0 bases from V and 7 bases from J, with 9 bases in between. This CDR3 comprises 13 residues. CDR3 protein: CASSLATGFGYTF. CDR3 nucleotide sequence: TGTGCCAGCAGCTTAGCGACGGGGTTTGGCTACACCTTC.

This clone appeared once. The V gene is TRBV4-1, the J gene TRBJ2-2; D is possibly TRBD2 (7 bases). Germline lookup yields CDR1 MGHRA and CDR2 YSYEKL. The length of the CDR3 is 18 residues. The germline V and J ends were trimmed by 3 bases and 1 base, with 18 bases remaining between them. CDR3 protein: CASSQGGGTLQNTGELFF. The CDR3 DNA is TGCGCCAGCAGCCAGGGAGGGGGGACCTTACAGAACACCGGGGAGCTGTTTTTT.

This clone came up once. The chain is built from TRBV2 and TRBJ2-3; possible D gene TRBD1, 5 bases. Germline values: CDR1 SNHLY, CDR2 FYNNEI. V lost 3 bases, J lost 2 bases, and 15 bases lay in between. CDR3 length: 16 amino acids. The CDR3 nucleotides are TGTGCCAGCAGTGATGTCAGGGCCTCCAACACAGATACGCAGTATTTT. Translation gives CASSDVRASNTDTQYF.

The J gene is TRBJ2-5, the V gene TRBV7-9; 7 nucleotides match TRBD2. The CDR3 sequence is 17 residues long. Germline V gene lookup returns CDR1 SEHNR and CDR2 FQNEAQ (reference sequence). V was clipped by 1 base and J by 0 bases; unmatched bases: 8. CDR3 bases: TGTGCCAGCAGCTTAGGGGGAGGGCGGGCCTACCAAGAGACCCAGTACTTC. Protein: CASSLGGGRAYQETQYF.

The chain recombines TRBV7-8 with TRBJ1-1; 10 bases align to TRBD1. V shed 4 bases and J 11 bases; nucleotides not matched to a gene: 10. In germline, CDR1 is SGHVS, CDR2 FQNEAQ. CDR3 size: 14 residues. This CDR3 reads CASSSPGQGIGAFF. DNA for the CDR3: TGTGCCAGCAGCTCGCCGGGACAGGGGATTGGGGCTTTCTTT.

This clone has a single count. The chain uses TRBV2 and TRBJ2-7; D may match TRBD1 or TRBD2 (5 bases each). The germline V and J ends were trimmed by 3 bases and 0 bases, with 21 bases remaining between them. This CDR3 has 18 residues. The germline V gene has CDR1 SNHLY and CDR2 FYNNEI. The CDR3 sequence: CASSDLPLRDGNSYEQYF. In DNA, the CDR3 is TGTGCCAGCAGTGACCTACCGCTCCGGGACGGCAACTCCTACGAGCAGTACTTC.

The chain is built from TRBV5-6 and TRBJ2-3, with no clear D. Germline lookup yields CDR1 SGHDT and CDR2 YYEEEE. V was cut by 0 bases and J by 8 bases, with 13 bases left in between. The CDR3 is 14 residues long. For the CDR3, the DNA is TGTGCCAGCAGCTTGGCCGTCGACCCGCTTACGCAGTATTTT. The encoded protein is CASSLAVDPLTQYF.